This record covers a single TCR beta chain. Its matching antigen is unknown. The data are from a study of shared clonotypes between healthy human individuals. General study findings and limits: Against clonotypes common to all four donors, non-shared ones had lower generation probabilities.

Over several immunoSEQ plates, each subset's genomic DNA was distributed in even portions. Each sorted subset replicate got 200 ng genomic DNA, roughly 30,000 genomes. Assay used: immunoSEQ multiplex PCR; TCRdb lists only in-frame clones, some missing. The sample records some 690,000 clones, 90% being singletons. Germline CDR1 is SEHNR and CDR2 is FQNEAQ (reference sequence). V shed 5 bases and J 6 bases; nucleotides not matched to a gene: 15. There are 17 residues in the CDR3. The source is a man aged 18 to 35 in good health. Some clones in this sample may be carry-over from other donors' samples. J is TRBJ2-1 and V is TRBV7-9, with 8 positions matching TRBD2. The sequenced sample consisted of memory CD8+ T cells from PBMCs. Noted subset: CD45RO+ cells pooled with CCR7-negative TemRA cells. CDR3 protein: CASSPSWSGRAGNEQFF. CDR3 DNA: TGTGCCAGCAGCCCCAGCTGGTCCGGGAGGGCCGGCAATGAGCAGTTCTTC. Based on the CDR3 plus reference TRBV7-9 and TRBJ2-1, the full variable domain is DTGVSQNPRHKITKRGQNVTFRCDPISEHNRLYWYRQTLGQGPEFLTYFQNEAQLEKSRLLSDRFSAERPKGSFSTLEIQRTEQGDSAMYLCASSPSWSGRAGNEQFFGPGTRLTVL.